What follows describes a single TCR beta chain. Assay: immunoSEQ multiplex PCR; the TCRdb copy retains only in-frame clones and omits some. The profile shows 55,000 to 75,000 clones, just under 95% of them singletons. This CDR3 has 12 amino acids. Germline V gene sequence: CDR1 GTSNPN, CDR2 SVGIG (reference sequence). Deletions cut 6 bases from V and 5 bases from J, with 13 bases between. This record belongs to a study of technical replicates of blood from a handful of donors. The source is a human donor in good health. Some clones in this sample may be carry-over from other donors' samples. V and J are TRBV30 and TRBJ1-1; the D is unclear. Sequencing was carried out using PBMCs. The CDR3 bases are TGTGCCTGTTGGGGTTGGGAGACTGAAGCTTTCTTT. Its protein product is CACWGWETEAFF.